These 30 T cell receptor beta chains share one sample of origin, sequenced in a study of CD8 T cells in ankylosing spondylitis. TCRdb itself ran the 5' RACE reads through MiXCR, one entry per CDR3 protein. The sample carries about 120,000 distinct CDR3 sequences, roughly an eighth recorded once. The material sequenced was blood, either unsorted or a sorted T cell fraction (not recorded which). All receptors come from a female donor with ankylosing spondylitis or in good health (not recorded which).

CDR3 amino acids: CASRSGYNEQFF. As DNA, the CDR3 is TGTGCCAGTAGATCGGGTTACAATGAGCAGTTCTTC. The chain links TRBV19 to TRBJ2-1; the D is unclear. CDR1 LNHDA and CDR2 SQIVND come from the germline V gene (reference sequence). Trimming left V 6 bases short and J 4 bases short, with 7 bases between. The CDR3 is 12 amino acids.

This clonotype came up many times. This rearrangement joins TRBV5-1 to TRBJ2-1; TRBD1 is a possible D gene (5 bases). V was shortened by 0 bases and J by 1 base, with 8 bases between the two germline ends. Germline V gene lookup returns CDR1 SGHRS and CDR2 YFSETQ. This CDR3 has 15 residues. CDR3 DNA: TGCGCCAGCAGCTTGGGTGGACAATCCTACAATGAGCAGTTCTTC. It specifies CASSLGGQSYNEQFF.

This clonotype was observed a handful of times. The chain is built from TRBV20-1 and TRBJ2-3; 8 positions match TRBD2. The CDR3 covers 15 residues. Germline lookup yields CDR1 DFQATT and CDR2 SNEGSKA (reference sequence). V shed 6 bases and J 6 bases; nucleotides not matched to a gene: 14. CDR3: CSAPRTSNKLDTQYF. Written as DNA, the CDR3 is TGCAGTGCCCCCAGGACTAGCAACAAACTGGATACGCAGTATTTT.

The CDR3 reads CASSLDPSGGLETQYF. CDR3 DNA sequence: TGTGCCAGCAGCTTAGATCCTAGCGGGGGCTTAGAGACCCAGTACTTC. V and J are TRBV7-6 and TRBJ2-5, with TRBD2 identical over 10 bases. V lost 1 base and J lost 4; bases outside the gene matches: 6. The germline V gene encodes CDR1 SGHVS and CDR2 FNYEAQ. This CDR3 spans 16 amino acids.

This clonotype appeared many times. This chain uses TRBV7-2 with TRBJ2-1; 7 bases agree with TRBD2. With 5 bases clipped from V and 9 bases from J, the junction kept 13 bases outside the gene matches. Germline CDR1 and CDR2: SGHTA and FQGNSA. The CDR3 loop spans 15 amino acids. The CDR3 protein is CASSVTVTREVEQFF. DNA for the CDR3: TGTGCCAGCAGCGTGACGGTCACCCGGGAGGTTGAGCAGTTCTTC.

This clonotype was seen a handful of times. This sequence joins TRBV18 and TRBJ1-3; tentatively, D is TRBD1 (5 bases). Germline values: CDR1 KGHSH, CDR2 LQKENI. This CDR3 is 15 amino acids long. V shed 1 base and J shed 0 bases, with 7 bases lying between them. CDR3 sequence reads: CASSPQGSSGNTIYF. DNA for the CDR3: TGTGCCAGCTCACCACAGGGGAGCTCTGGAAACACCATATATTTT.

In this sample, this clonotype turned up a few times. The chain joins TRBV5-1 to TRBJ2-2; possibly TRBD1 for D (6 bases). CDR3 length: 15 residues. Germline CDR1 is SGHRS and CDR2 is YFSETQ. Trimming removed 0 bases at V and 6 bases at J, with 12 bases between. The CDR3 loop is CASSLEGTGPGELFF. CDR3 DNA sequence: TGCGCCAGCAGCTTGGAGGGCACAGGGCCCGGGGAGCTGTTTTTT.

This clonotype was detected ten times or more. J is TRBJ1-4 and V is TRBV20-1; TRBD1 is a possible D gene (5 bases). Trimming shortened V by 6 bases and J by 6 bases, and 17 bases separated the two germline ends. CDR3 length: 14 amino acids. Germline assignment: CDR1 DFQATT and CDR2 SNEGSKA (reference sequence). The CDR3 loop is CSALGTPGYEKLFF. CDR3 coding DNA: TGCAGTGCGCTCGGGACCCCGGGTTATGAAAAACTGTTTTTT.

The chain carries TRBV5-1 and TRBJ2-6, with D uncertain. Germline values: CDR1 SGHRS, CDR2 YFSETQ. The CDR3 has 14 amino acids. V dropped 2 bases and J dropped 2 bases, with 5 bases sitting between them. The CDR3 reads CASSLNTGANVLTF. CDR3 DNA sequence: TGCGCCAGCAGCTTAAATACTGGGGCCAACGTCCTGACTTTC.

This clonotype was counted ten times or more. The genes are TRBV20-1 and TRBJ1-5; TRBD1 might be the D (6 bases). The V and J ends lost 3 bases and 2 bases respectively, with 14 bases between them. The CDR3 sequence is 15 residues long. CDR1 DFQATT and CDR2 SNEGSKA come from the germline V gene (reference sequence). CDR3 region: CSASSEQGGNQPQHF. The CDR3 DNA reads TGCAGTGCTAGTTCGGAACAGGGCGGCAATCAGCCCCAGCATTTT.

This clonotype was observed at least ten times. This chain links TRBV5-1 with TRBJ2-5; D ambiguous. V lost 0 bases, J lost 4 bases, and 10 bases lay in between. CDR1 is SGHRS and CDR2 is YFSETQ in the germline V gene. This CDR3 comprises 14 residues. For the CDR3, the DNA is TGCGCCAGCAGCTTGGGGTCGGCGAGAGAGACCCAGTACTTC. Translated, it gives CASSLGSARETQYF.

This chain joins TRBV11-2 and TRBJ2-1; 10 bases map to TRBD2. Losses at the gene ends were 0 bases for V and 9 bases for J; bases not matched to a gene: 5. Germline-derived CDR1 and CDR2 are SGHAT and FQNNGV. This CDR3 has 15 amino acids. In DNA, the CDR3 is TGTGCCAGCAGCTTAGAGCCTAGCGGGAGAGGTGAGCAGTTCTTC. This sequence encodes CASSLEPSGRGEQFF.

This clonotype has at least ten counts. The chain links TRBV12-3 or TRBV12-4 to TRBJ1-4, with 9 nucleotides matching TRBD1. The CDR3 covers 15 residues. V lost 5 bases to trimming and J lost 4 bases; unmatched junction nucleotides: 5. CDR3 sequence reads: CASSPRQGVNEKLFF. The CDR3 DNA reads TGTGCCAGCAGTCCTAGACAGGGGGTTAATGAAAAACTGTTTTTT.

This clonotype has just a few counts. V usage is TRBV5-1 and J usage is TRBJ1-5; 7 bases line up with TRBD1. Germline CDR1 reads SGHRS; CDR2 reads YFSETQ. CDR3 length equals 15 residues. J was trimmed by 0 bases and V by 4 bases; bases with no gene match: 4. The CDR3 loop is CASSPGQFSNQPQHF. The CDR3 region has the DNA TGCGCCAGCAGCCCGGGACAGTTTAGCAATCAGCCCCAGCATTTT.

This sequence joins TRBV29-1 and TRBJ1-2; no clear D. V was clipped by 0 bases and J by 1 base, with 15 bases between them. Germline V gene sequence: CDR1 SQVTM, CDR2 ANQGSEA. This CDR3 region has 16 residues. The CDR3 loop reads CSVEDNGVGLNYGYTF. The DNA of the CDR3 is TGCAGCGTTGAAGATAATGGAGTCGGCCTTAACTATGGCTACACCTTC.

This clonotype appeared a few times. CDR3 in amino acids: CAWSPGNTEAFF. In nucleotides, the CDR3 is TGTGCCTGGAGCCCGGGGAACACTGAAGCTTTCTTT. The chain is built from TRBV30 and TRBJ1-1, with unresolved D. Between the trimmed V and J ends, which lost 3 bases and 1 base, there was a span of 6 bases. CDR1 GTSNPN and CDR2 SVGIG come from the germline V gene (reference sequence). The CDR3 sequence is 12 residues long.

This sequence joins TRBV11-2 and TRBJ2-7, with 7 bases fitting TRBD1. The CDR3 has 12 residues. Germline assignment: CDR1 SGHAT and CDR2 FQNNGV. Trimming at V came to 4 bases and at J to 6 bases, leaving 3 bases not matched to a gene. For the CDR3, the DNA is TGTGCCAGCAGCTCACAGGGGCGCGAGCAGTACTTC. Residues: CASSSQGREQYF. Filled out from reference TRBV11-2 and TRBJ2-7, the complete variable domain reads EAGVAQSPRYKIIEKRQSVAFWCNPISGHATLYWYQQILGQGPKLLIQFQNNGVVDDSQLPKDRFSAERLKGVDSTLKIQPAKLEDSAVYLCASSSQGREQYFGPGTRLTVT.

On this clonotype: A much bigger clone sits one base away, suggesting this may be a read error. This chain links TRBV12-3 or TRBV12-4 with TRBJ2-1; TRBD2 matches 10 bases. J lost 5 bases, V lost 4 bases, and 11 bases had no gene match. The CDR3 is 17 residues long. The CDR3 is CASSYLGTSVTNNEQFF. DNA for the CDR3: TGTGCCAGCAGTTACCTAGGGACTAGCGTGACGAACAATGAGCAGTTCTTC.

This clonotype was counted at least ten times. The chain has TRBV7-9 and TRBJ2-4; 11 bases fit TRBD1. V lost 5 bases to trimming and J lost 8 bases; unmatched junction nucleotides: 5. The CDR3 is 14 residues long. Germline loops: CDR1 SEHNR, CDR2 FQNEAQ (reference sequence). The CDR3 region is CASSRDRGGDIQYF. CDR3 DNA sequence: TGTGCCAGCAGCCGGGACAGGGGGGGAGACATTCAGTACTTC.

This sequence joins TRBV13 and TRBJ2-3; unclear D gene. Deletions cut 3 bases from V and 2 bases from J, with 12 bases between. The CDR3 loop spans 15 amino acids. Germline V gives CDR1 PRHDT, CDR2 FYEKMQ (reference sequence). As DNA, the CDR3 is TGTGCCAGCAGCTTCGCTTCGAGGAACACAGATACGCAGTATTTT. This translates into CASSFASRNTDTQYF.

This clonotype showed up many times. The genes are TRBV6-5 and TRBJ1-6; D perhaps matches TRBD1 (5 bases). The CDR3 is made up of 17 amino acids. Germline lookup yields CDR1 MNHEY and CDR2 SVGAGI. V was pared by 2 bases and J by 0 bases, with 11 bases between. The CDR3 region has the DNA TGTGCCAGCAGTTACCCGGGGCAGAGCTCCTATAATTCACCCCTCCACTTT. It specifies CASSYPGQSSYNSPLHF.

The rearrangement links TRBV4-1 to TRBJ2-1, with no clear D. V lost 0 bases to trimming and J lost 0 bases, with 15 bases between them. The CDR3 covers 18 residues. Germline values: CDR1 MGHRA, CDR2 YSYEKL. CDR3 DNA: TGCGCCAGCAGCCAAGAAGCCCCCCGGGTTAGCTCCTACAATGAGCAGTTCTTC. Encoded protein: CASSQEAPRVSSYNEQFF.

This clonotype was detected many times. V is TRBV6-1 and J is TRBJ1-1, with unresolved D. V dropped 6 bases and J dropped 0 bases, with 11 bases sitting between them. The CDR3 spans 14 residues. In germline, CDR1 is MNHNS, CDR2 SASEGT. The CDR3 coding sequence is TGTGCCAGCAGCCTCGGACGGATGAACACTGAAGCTTTCTTT. This codes for CASSLGRMNTEAFF.

This clonotype has at least ten counts. The chain couples TRBV20-1 to TRBJ2-1; 14 nucleotides agree with TRBD2. The CDR3 sequence is 16 residues long. V was pared by 3 bases and J by 6 bases, with 7 bases of the junction left unmatched. Germline V gives CDR1 DFQATT, CDR2 SNEGSKA (reference sequence). The CDR3 region has the DNA TGCAGTGCTAGGACCACCGGGACTAGCGGGGGCAATGAGCAGTTCTTC. This gives the protein CSARTTGTSGGNEQFF.

Remarks on this clonotype: A much larger clone sits a single nucleotide away, making a read error possible. The V call is TRBV12-3 or TRBV12-4, the J call TRBJ2-1, with 9 positions matching TRBD1. This CDR3 is 15 amino acids long. CDR3 protein: CANSLRDRADNEQFF. The DNA for the CDR3 is TGTGCCAACAGTCTCCGGGACAGGGCCGACAATGAGCAGTTCTTC.

The DNA of the CDR3 is TGTGCCAGCAGGGGTCACGAGTATAGCAATCAGCCCCAGCATTTT. Translation gives CASRGHEYSNQPQHF. V and J are TRBV2 and TRBJ1-5; no clear D. V lost 6 bases and J 0 bases, leaving 12 bases between the germline ends. The germline gives CDR1 SNHLY, CDR2 FYNNEI. The CDR3 runs to 15 residues.

Ten or more counts support this clonotype. The gene calls are TRBV5-1 and TRBJ2-7; no reliable D call. Per the germline V gene, CDR1 is SGHRS and CDR2 is YFSETQ. This CDR3 is 13 amino acids long. V was pared by 4 bases and J by 7 bases, with 15 bases between. This CDR3 is CASSAALDREQYF. DNA for the CDR3: TGCGCCAGCAGCGCAGCTTTGGATCGTGAGCAGTACTTC.

The V gene is TRBV9, the J gene TRBJ1-5; D is uncertain. The CDR3 runs to 15 residues. Trimming pared 4 bases from V and 1 base from J, leaving 12 bases between. CDR1 and CDR2 (germline): SGDLS, YYNGEE. CDR3 sequence (DNA): TGTGCCAGCAGCCCTAACTTGGGGAGCAATCAGCCCCAGCATTTT. Protein product: CASSPNLGSNQPQHF.

Only a few counts were recorded for this clonotype. The V gene is TRBV19, the J gene TRBJ2-5; TRBD1 might be the D (5 bases). CDR3 length equals 13 residues. V lost 7 bases, J lost 5 bases, and 14 bases lay in between. Per germline, CDR1 LNHDA and CDR2 SQIVND (reference sequence). The CDR3 DNA follows: TGTGCCAGTAATCAGCGTTCAGGGGAGACCCAGTACTTC. Translating it yields CASNQRSGETQYF.

This clonotype was seen at least ten times. The rearrangement joins TRBV20-1 to TRBJ1-1; no clear D gene. This CDR3 region has 13 residues. Trimming removed 6 bases at V and 0 bases at J, with 11 bases between. Germline-derived CDR1 and CDR2 are DFQATT and SNEGSKA (reference sequence). CDR3 sequence (DNA): TGCAGTGCCACCACAGACATGAACACTGAAGCTTTCTTT. Protein sequence: CSATTDMNTEAFF.